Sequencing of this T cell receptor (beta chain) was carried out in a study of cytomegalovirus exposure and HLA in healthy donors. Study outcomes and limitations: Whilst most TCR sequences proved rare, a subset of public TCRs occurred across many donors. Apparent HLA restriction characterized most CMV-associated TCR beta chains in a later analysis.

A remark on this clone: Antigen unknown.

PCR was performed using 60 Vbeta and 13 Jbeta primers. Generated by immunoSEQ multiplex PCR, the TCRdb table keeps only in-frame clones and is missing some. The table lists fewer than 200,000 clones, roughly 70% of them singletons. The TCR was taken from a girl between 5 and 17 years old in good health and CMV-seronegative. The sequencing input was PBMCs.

The CDR3 is CASSPSAANTEAFF. The CDR3 nucleotides are TGTGCCAGCAGTCCCTCCGCGGCGAACACTGAAGCTTTCTTT. The V gene is TRBV7-3, the J gene TRBJ1-1; D unclear. V was cut by 6 bases and J by 1 base, with 12 bases left in between. Germline CDR1 reads SGHTA; CDR2 reads FQGTGA. The CDR3 has 14 residues.